These T cell receptor beta chains were read from a single sample in a study of CD8+CD57+ T cells in acquired aplastic anemia. TCRdb re-analysed the reads in MiXCR, keeping a single row per CDR3 protein. The sample holds fewer than 85,000 distinct CDR3 sequences, roughly 72% seen once. The sample was sorted CD4+, CD8+, or CD8+CD57+ T cells (not recorded which) from PBMCs. The receptors were sampled from a human donor with aplastic anemia. Each CDR3 is given without its conserved first and last residue.

TRBV29-1	TRBJ1-2	SVGNIDPAYGYT
TRBV25-1	TRBJ1-2	ASSEWGQGHGYT
TRBV5-6	TRBJ1-1	ASSSQIEGTEAF
TRBV15	TRBJ2-7	ATSRFRGGEQY
TRBV10-3	TRBJ2-7	AITPQGANEQY
TRBV19	TRBJ2-7	ASNPGTGGYEQY
TRBV25-1	TRBJ1-2	ASSVGTGVGSYGYT
TRBV10-3	TRBJ1-4	AIMAENEKLF
TRBV7-9	TRBJ1-2	ASSLEAARGYT
TRBV20-1	TRBJ1-6	SARGQGMSYNSPLH
TRBV7-2	TRBJ1-2	ASADGEGLSYT
TRBV7-9	TRBJ2-3	ASTDIKPDTQY
TRBV7-2	TRBJ2-7	ASSLVPAFNEQY
TRBV25-1	TRBJ2-1	ASSYRSLGAAQF
TRBV10-3	TRBJ2-7	AISVQRGGYYEQY
TRBV9	TRBJ1-2	ASSVAKQMNPNYGYT
TRBV14	TRBJ1-3	ASSRARGSSGNTIY
TRBV2	TRBJ1-1	ASVGTASTEAF
TRBV10-3	TRBJ2-1	ATSQGQGVAEQF
TRBV7-9	TRBJ2-7	ASSLQRGSSYEQY
TRBV7-7	TRBJ2-7	ASSLALSGSHEQY
TRBV29-1	TRBJ2-5	SVEDAWDQETQY
TRBV20-1	TRBJ2-7	SASSGSSYEQY
TRBV29-1	TRBJ1-1	SVGRGQVNTEAF